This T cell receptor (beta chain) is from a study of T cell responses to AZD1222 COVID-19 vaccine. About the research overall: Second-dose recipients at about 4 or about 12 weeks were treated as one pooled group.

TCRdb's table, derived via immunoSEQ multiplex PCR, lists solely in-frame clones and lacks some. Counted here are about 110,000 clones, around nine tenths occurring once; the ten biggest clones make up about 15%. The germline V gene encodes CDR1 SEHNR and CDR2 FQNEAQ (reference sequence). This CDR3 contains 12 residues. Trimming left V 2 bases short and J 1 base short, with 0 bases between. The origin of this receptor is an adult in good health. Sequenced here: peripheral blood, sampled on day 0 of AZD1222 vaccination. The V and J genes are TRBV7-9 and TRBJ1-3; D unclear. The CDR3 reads CASSLSGNTIYF. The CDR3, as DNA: TGTGCCAGCAGCTTATCTGGAAACACCATATATTTT.